This entry lists 3 T cell receptor beta chains sequenced from one sample in a study of identical twins. MiXCR, run by TCRdb on the 5' RACE reads, gives a single entry per CDR3 protein. The sample contains around 370,000 distinct CDR3 sequences, roughly 10% of which appear only once. The material sequenced was naive T cells sorted from blood. These receptors all stem from a woman in her forties or fifties in good health.

There are many counts of this clonotype. This chain uses TRBV5-1 with TRBJ2-1, with a tentative D call TRBD2 (6 bases). The germline V gene encodes CDR1 SGHRS and CDR2 YFSETQ. This CDR3 comprises 13 residues. Trimming removed 3 bases at V and 10 bases at J, with 14 bases between. CDR3 sequence: CASSSGGPPEQFF. Written as DNA, the CDR3 is TGCGCCAGCAGCTCTGGAGGGCCCCCCGAGCAGTTCTTC.

This chain uses TRBV2 with TRBJ2-1; TRBD2 agrees at 7 bases. The CDR3 sequence is 16 residues long. V dropped 6 bases and J dropped 5; count of bases not matched to a gene: 13. Germline V gene lookup returns CDR1 SNHLY and CDR2 FYNNEI. CDR3 loop: CASRKYPSGANNEQFF. The CDR3 DNA reads TGTGCCAGCAGGAAATATCCTAGCGGAGCGAACAATGAGCAGTTCTTC. The variable domain in full, completed from reference TRBV2 and TRBJ2-1, reads EPEVTQTPSHQVTQMGQEVILRCVPISNHLYFYWYRQILGQKVEFLVSFYNNEISEKSEIFDDQFSVERPDGSNFTLKIRSTKLEDSAMYFCASRKYPSGANNEQFFGPGTRLTVL.

This clonotype occurred a few times. The chain couples TRBV5-5 to TRBJ1-5; 8 nucleotides align to TRBD1. The CDR3 consists of 16 residues. Unmatched junction bases numbered 9, after V lost 3 bases and J lost 4 bases. CDR1 is SGHKS, CDR2 YYEKEE, per germline (reference sequence). The CDR3 is CASSWGTGGTNQPQHF. The DNA for the CDR3 is TGTGCCAGCAGCTGGGGGACAGGAGGGACTAATCAGCCCCAGCATTTT.